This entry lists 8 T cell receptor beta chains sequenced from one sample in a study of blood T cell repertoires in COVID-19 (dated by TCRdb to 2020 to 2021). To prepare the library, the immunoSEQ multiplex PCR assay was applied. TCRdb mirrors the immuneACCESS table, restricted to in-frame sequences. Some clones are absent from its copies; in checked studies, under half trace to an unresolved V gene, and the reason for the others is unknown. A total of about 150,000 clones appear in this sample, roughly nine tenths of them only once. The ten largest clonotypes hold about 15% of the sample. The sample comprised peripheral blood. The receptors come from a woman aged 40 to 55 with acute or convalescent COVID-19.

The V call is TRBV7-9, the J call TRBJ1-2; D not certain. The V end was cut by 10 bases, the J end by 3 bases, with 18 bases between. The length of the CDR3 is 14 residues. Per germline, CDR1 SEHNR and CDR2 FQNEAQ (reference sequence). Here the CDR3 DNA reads TGTGCCACCACCCCTCCTGGCTTGGACTATGGCTACACCTTC. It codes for CATTPPGLDYGYTF.

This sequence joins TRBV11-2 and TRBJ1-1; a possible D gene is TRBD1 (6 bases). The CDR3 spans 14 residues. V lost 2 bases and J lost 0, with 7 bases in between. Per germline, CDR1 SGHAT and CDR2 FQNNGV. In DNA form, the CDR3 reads TGTGCCAGCAGCTTACAGGGGATGAACACTGAAGCTTTCTTT. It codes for CASSLQGMNTEAFF.

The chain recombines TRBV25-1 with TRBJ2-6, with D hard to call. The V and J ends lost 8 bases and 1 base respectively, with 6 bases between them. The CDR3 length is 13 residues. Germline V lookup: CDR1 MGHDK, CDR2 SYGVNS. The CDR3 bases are TGTGCCAGCTTACAATCTGGGGCCAACGTCCTGACTTTC. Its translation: CASLQSGANVLTF.

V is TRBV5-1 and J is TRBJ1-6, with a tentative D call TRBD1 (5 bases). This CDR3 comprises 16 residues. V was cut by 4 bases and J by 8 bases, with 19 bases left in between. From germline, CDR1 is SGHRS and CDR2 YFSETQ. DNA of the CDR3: TGCGCCAGCAGCCCGGCGGCCGGAGGGGTAGATTCACCCCTCCACTTT. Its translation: CASSPAAGGVDSPLHF.

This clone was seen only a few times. Here the CDR3 reads CASSPLTGGKPPLHF. The CDR3 DNA reads TGCGCCAGCAGCCCATTGACAGGGGGGAAACCACCCCTCCACTTT. The chain is built from TRBV4-1 and TRBJ1-6; 9 positions agree with TRBD1. Germline CDR1 reads MGHRA; CDR2 reads YSYEKL. Trimming cost V 4 bases and J 11 bases; bases outside gene matches: 9. The CDR3 is made up of 15 amino acids.

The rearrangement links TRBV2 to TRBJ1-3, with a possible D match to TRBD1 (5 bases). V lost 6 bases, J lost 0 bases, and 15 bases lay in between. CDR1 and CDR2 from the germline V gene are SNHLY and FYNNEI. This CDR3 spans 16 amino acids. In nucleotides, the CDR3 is TGTGCCAGCAGCCAAAACAGGCGGCTCTCTGGAAACACCATATATTTT. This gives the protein CASSQNRRLSGNTIYF.

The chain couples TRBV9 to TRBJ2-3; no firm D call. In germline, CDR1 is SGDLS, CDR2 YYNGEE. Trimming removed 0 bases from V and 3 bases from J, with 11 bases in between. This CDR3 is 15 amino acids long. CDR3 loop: CASSVGVVRTDTQYF. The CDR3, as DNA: TGTGCCAGCAGCGTAGGAGTGGTTCGGACAGATACGCAGTATTTT.

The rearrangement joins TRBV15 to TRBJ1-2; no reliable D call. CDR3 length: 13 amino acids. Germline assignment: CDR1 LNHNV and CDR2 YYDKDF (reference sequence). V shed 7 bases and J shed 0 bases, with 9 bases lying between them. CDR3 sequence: CATTGSSNYGYTF. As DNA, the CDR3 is TGTGCCACCACTGGCAGTTCTAACTATGGCTACACCTTC.